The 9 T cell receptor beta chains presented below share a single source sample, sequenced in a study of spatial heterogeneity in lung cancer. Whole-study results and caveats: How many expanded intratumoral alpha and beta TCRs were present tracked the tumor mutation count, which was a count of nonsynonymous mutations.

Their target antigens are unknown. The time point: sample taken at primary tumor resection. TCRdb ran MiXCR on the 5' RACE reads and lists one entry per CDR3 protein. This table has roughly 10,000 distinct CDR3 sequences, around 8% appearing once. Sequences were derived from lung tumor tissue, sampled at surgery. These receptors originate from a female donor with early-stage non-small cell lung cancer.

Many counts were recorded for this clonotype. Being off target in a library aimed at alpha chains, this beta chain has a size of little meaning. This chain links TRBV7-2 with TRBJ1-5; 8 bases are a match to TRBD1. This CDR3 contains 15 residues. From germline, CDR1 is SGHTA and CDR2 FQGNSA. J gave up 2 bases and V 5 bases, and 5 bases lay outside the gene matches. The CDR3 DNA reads TGTGCCAGCAGCCCCCGGACAGGGCGCAATCAGCCCCAGCATTTT. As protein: CASSPRTGRNQPQHF.

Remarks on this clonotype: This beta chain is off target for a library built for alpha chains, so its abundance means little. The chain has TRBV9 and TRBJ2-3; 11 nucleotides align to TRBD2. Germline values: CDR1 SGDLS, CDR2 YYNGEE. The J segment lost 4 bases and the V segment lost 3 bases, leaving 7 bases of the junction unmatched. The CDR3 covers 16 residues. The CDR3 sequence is CASSGDLAGGPDTQYF. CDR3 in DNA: TGTGCCAGCAGCGGTGACCTAGCGGGGGGACCAGATACGCAGTATTTT.

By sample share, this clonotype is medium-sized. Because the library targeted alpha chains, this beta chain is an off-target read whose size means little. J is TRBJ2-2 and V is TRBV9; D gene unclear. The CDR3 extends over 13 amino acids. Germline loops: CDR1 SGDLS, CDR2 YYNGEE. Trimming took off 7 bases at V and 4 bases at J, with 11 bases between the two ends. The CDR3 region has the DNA TGTGCCAGCGGTAAGGGCCCCACCGGGGAGCTGTTTTTT. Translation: CASGKGPTGELFF.

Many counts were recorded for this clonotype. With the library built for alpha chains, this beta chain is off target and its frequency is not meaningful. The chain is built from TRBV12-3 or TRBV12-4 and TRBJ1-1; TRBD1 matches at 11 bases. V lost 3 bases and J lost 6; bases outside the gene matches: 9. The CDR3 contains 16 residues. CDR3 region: CASSFRGQGVLSEAFF. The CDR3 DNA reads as TGTGCCAGCAGTTTTCGGGGACAGGGGGTCTTATCTGAAGCTTTCTTT.

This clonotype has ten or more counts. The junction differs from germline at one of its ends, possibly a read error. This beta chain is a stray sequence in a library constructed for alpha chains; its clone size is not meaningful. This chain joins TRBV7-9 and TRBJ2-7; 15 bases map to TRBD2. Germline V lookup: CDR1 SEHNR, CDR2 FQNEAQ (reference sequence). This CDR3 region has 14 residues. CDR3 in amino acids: CASSLGTSGGPPIF. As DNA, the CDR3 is TGTGCCAGCAGCCTTGGGACTAGCGGGGGGCCCCCTATCTTC. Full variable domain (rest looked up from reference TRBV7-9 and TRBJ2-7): DTGVSQNPRHKITKRGQNVTFRCDPISEHNRLYWYRQTLGQGPEFLTYFQNEAQLEKSRLLSDRFSAERPKGSFSTLEIQRTEQGDSAMYLCASSLGTSGGPPIFGPGTRLTVT.

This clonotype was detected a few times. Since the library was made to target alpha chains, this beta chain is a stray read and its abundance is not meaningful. CDR3 DNA sequence: TGTGCCAGCAGTACCTGGAGGCACCAAGAGACCCAGTACTTC. Its translation: CASSTWRHQETQYF. The chain uses TRBV6-2 or TRBV6-3 and TRBJ2-5; tentatively, D is TRBD2 (5 bases). This CDR3 comprises 14 residues. Germline CDR1 MNHEY, CDR2 SVGEGT. Trimming removed 5 bases from V and 0 bases from J, with 10 bases in between.

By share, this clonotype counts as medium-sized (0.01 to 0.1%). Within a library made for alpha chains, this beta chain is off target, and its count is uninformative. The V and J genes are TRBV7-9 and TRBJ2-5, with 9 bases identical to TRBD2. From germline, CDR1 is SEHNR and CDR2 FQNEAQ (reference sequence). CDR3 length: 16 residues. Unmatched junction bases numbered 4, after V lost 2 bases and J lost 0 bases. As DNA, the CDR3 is TGTGCCAGCAGCTTACCGGCGGGGGGGTACCAAGAGACCCAGTACTTC. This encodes CASSLPAGGYQETQYF. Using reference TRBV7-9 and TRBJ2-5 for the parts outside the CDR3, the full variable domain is DTGVSQNPRHKITKRGQNVTFRCDPISEHNRLYWYRQTLGQGPEFLTYFQNEAQLEKSRLLSDRFSAERPKGSFSTLEIQRTEQGDSAMYLCASSLPAGGYQETQYFGPGTRLLVL.

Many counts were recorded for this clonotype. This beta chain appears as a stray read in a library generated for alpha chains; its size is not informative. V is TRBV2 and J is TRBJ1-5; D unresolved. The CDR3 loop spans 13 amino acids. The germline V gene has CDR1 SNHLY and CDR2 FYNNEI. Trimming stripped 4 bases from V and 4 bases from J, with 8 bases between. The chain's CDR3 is CASSGSLNQPQHF. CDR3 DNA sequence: TGTGCCAGCAGTGGATCACTGAATCAGCCCCAGCATTTT.

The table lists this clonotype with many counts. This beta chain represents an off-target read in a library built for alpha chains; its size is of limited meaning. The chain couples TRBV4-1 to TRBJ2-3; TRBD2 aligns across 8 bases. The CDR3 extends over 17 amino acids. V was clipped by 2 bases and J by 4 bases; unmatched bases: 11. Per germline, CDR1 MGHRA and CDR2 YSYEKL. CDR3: CASSQTGTGGPSDTQYF. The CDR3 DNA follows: TGCGCCAGCAGCCAAACCGGGACGGGGGGGCCTTCAGATACGCAGTATTTT.